This T cell receptor beta chain was captured in a study of cytomegalovirus exposure and HLA in healthy donors (dated 2017 in TCRdb). At the level of the whole study: In an earlier analysis of around 540 of the donors, less than 350 Gb of sequence data and 100 million or so unique TCR beta sequences from 180 million or so T cells were reported. Typing coverage varied by locus: roughly 620-640 donors for A, B, C, DRB1 and DQB1; about 520 for DQA1; nearly 610 for DPA1; 450 to 480 for DPB1. The aim of the study was to test whether cataloging public T cell receptors could identify signatures of past pathogen exposure. To study patterns of TCR occurrence, a later analysis re-analyzed previously published TCR beta repertoires from 700 or so donors and added high-resolution HLA genotyping. In an earlier analysis of about 590 of the donors, high-throughput TCR beta sequencing was used to judge whether each TCR beta V gene segment behaved as functional or pseudogenic. Donor age, sex, ethnicity and CMV serostatus were compiled alongside the repertoire data. Among a few hundred genotyped donors of the cohort, an average of around 240,000 unique TCR beta nucleotide sequences were sequenced per donor, roughly 18% of them non-productive. A separate validation cohort of roughly 110 different subjects was used in addition to the approximately 670-subject first cohort. A later genetic analysis used genome-wide SNP genotypes for about 60% of the 666 donors, treating that subset as a discovery cohort. The genetic ancestry cluster associated with self-reported Caucasian donors included about 84% of the 398 genotyped donors. Using immunosequencing, the study profiled T cell repertoires from roughly 650 subjects and related those repertoires to cytomegalovirus serostatus. To predict cytomegalovirus infection status, the study combined high-throughput TCR immunosequencing, statistical association of individual TCRs with disease status, and machine learning. An early release covering 550 to 700 HLA-typed donors comprised approximately 290 gigabases of sequencing data and around 86 million unique TCR sequences. Every discovery cohort repertoire had been produced on one sequencing platform. Because of strong linkage in the cohort, roughly 5 DR-DQ haplotypes were treated as single units for association and clustering. Rather than drawing on any new phenotypic data, the later analysis identified candidate immune exposures from TCR beta sequences and the way those sequences occurred across donors. HLA typing included class I and class II loci at four-digit resolution. On the study overall, not on this receptor specifically: In a later analysis, around 15,000 TCR beta sequences were associated with specific HLA alleles at a false discovery rate of 0.05. A cluster of highly shared sequence variants was judged likely to represent a technical artifact of the sequencing pipeline. According to a later analysis, TCR association rates differed among HLA loci, with DRB1 alleles showing the most associated TCRs and HLA-C alleles showing the fewest. According to the authors, the approach could potentially be generalized to other disease states and immunological phenotypes. Strong co-occurrence of HLA alleles, especially DR and DQ, made assigning TCR associations to individual alleles difficult. Correlated functional status among segregating V segments might reflect linkage disequilibrium, but an unknown experimental factor could not be ruled out. Sequencing depth was assumed to be roughly uniform across donors in the presence/absence analyses, though that assumption may not hold. In an earlier analysis of 587 of the donors, most TCR beta V segments appeared in productive rearrangements about 87% or about 30% of the time, broadly matching IMGT annotations. In vitro tests confirmed that three of the cytomegalovirus-associated TCR beta chains recognize cytomegalovirus antigens. In a later genetic analysis, a missense DCLRE1C variant was associated with V-gene and J-gene trimming of TCR beta chains, and the association was replicated in an independent cohort. Because counts were too low, about 17 rarely observed V segments, including chromosome 9 orphons, were excluded from the earlier analysis of several hundred of the donors. A later analysis found that HLA-associated TCR beta chains were more clonally expanded and had lower generation probabilities than equally common non-associated chains. For the cohort, immune exposure information was limited to CMV serostatus. Cytomegalovirus status was reported to be diagnosed by the classifier with high specificity and sensitivity in both the original and validation cohorts. Because some donors lacked HLA typing at each locus, the association tests relied only on the typed subset. Across donors, most TCR sequences were observed very rarely, whereas some public TCRs were present in many individuals. Because the 87-base-pair reads could not distinguish some IMGT-functional V segments, including TRBV6-2 and TRBV6-3, those segments were excluded. A further reported finding was that TCR beta sequences accurately predicted the HLA-A and HLA-B alleles for most subjects in the first cohort. In a later analysis, several top co-occurrence clusters were reported to appear linked to parvovirus B19, influenza, CMV and Epstein-Barr virus. In this cohort, only TCR beta chains were sequenced, and detectable features were limited by the absence of alpha or paired-chain data. According to a later analysis, most CMV-associated TCR beta chains appeared to be HLA-restricted, and the HLA associations seemed to be driven largely by CMV exposure. The study listed 150 to 200 TCR beta chains as associated with cytomegalovirus. According to a later genetic analysis, donors in an Asian-associated ancestry cluster had fewer N-insertions in productive TCRs than the roughly 670-donor mean.

V loses 2 bases, J loses 1 base, and the germline ends lie 8 bases apart. The germline V gene (reference sequence) provides CDR1 MNHNY and CDR2 SVGAGI. Inclusive of the bounding cysteine and phenylalanine, the CDR3 is 14 residues long. Only the CDR3 portion is preserved as DNA: 42 bases, with reading frame beginning at the first base. In its sample, this clone was seen a few times. The clone's antigen remains unknown. No quality values exist for individual bases; no much larger clone is one base distant. Libraries were prepared through the immunoSEQ multiplex PCR assay. The multiplex PCR relied on a mix of 60 forward primers for TCR Vbeta segments and 13 reverse primers for TCR Jbeta segments. A multiplex PCR assay on genomic DNA amplified the CDR3 region of rearranged TCR beta genes. On the Illumina HiSeq System, the amplified TCR beta libraries were sequenced as 87-base-pair reads. The original pipeline was this. A later analysis counted about 76 million unique TCR beta chains across the 500 to 850 repertoires, and 9 million to 14 million of these chains were shared by at least two donors. Raw reads were error-corrected and collapsed into unique sequences with a nearest-neighbor algorithm that merged closely related sequences to remove PCR and sequencing errors. Alignment of CDR3 sequences to IMGT reference sequences was used to assign V, D and J gene segments. For a sequence to be retained, at least a six-nucleotide match to both a V gene segment and a J gene segment was required. A rearrangement was called productive if the CDR3 had no stop codons and remained in frame with V and J, and every other rearrangement was called non-productive. CDR3 was defined by IMGT convention, running from the second conserved V-encoded cysteine to the conserved J-encoded phenylalanine. In an earlier analysis of 550 to 650 of the donors, sequences lacking an unambiguous match to a single V gene segment were excluded. An earlier analysis of around 600 of the donors classified V segments as functional when productive rearrangements were above 56.7% and as segregating when the standard deviation between donors was above 5%. A statistical classification framework was developed to diagnose cytomegalovirus status using the catalog of TCR beta chain sequences. In a later analysis, TCR nucleotide sequences were compared against IMGT/GENE-DB human TR gene sequences so that V and J genes could be assigned. A later analysis assigned CDR3 sequences and most-parsimonious VDJ recombination scenarios with the TCRdist pipeline. In a later analysis, every TCR beta chain was defined by the combination of its CDR3 amino acid sequence and its V-gene family, and reads without a unique V-gene family were dropped. As a way to deal with suspected cross-contamination and a sequencing artifact, a later analysis dropped approximately 570 nucleotide sequences that were highly shared and had low generation probability. A later analysis calculated a clonal expansion index for each public chain from normalized within-repertoire ranks of inferred template counts. Generation probabilities in a later analysis came from a VDJ recombination model fitted to out-of-frame rearrangements, and those results were checked against IGoR. In a later analysis, TCR-TCR, TCR-HLA and TCR-CMV co-occurrence was scored with hypergeometric tests, and a repertoire-size bias correction was applied to TCR pairs. False discovery rates were estimated in a later analysis by permuting HLA or CMV assignments 20 times. In a later analysis, co-occurring TCRs were grouped using DBSCAN, and TCRdist sequence similarity was added for clustering within HLA-allele-positive subsets. Repertoires with fewer than 30,000 or more than 120,000 public chains, plus five repertoires with anomalous nucleotide sharing, were excluded from co-occurrence clustering. TCRdb retrieved this table from immuneACCESS and kept in-frame rearrangements only. Not all clones are present; in checked studies, unresolved V genes account for under half, and no reason is known for the remainder. Clone size and V and J calls were adopted from that table, with D and trimming inferred from the DNA. In this sample the table shows tens of thousands of clones, 60% to 85% of which occur a single time. The ten largest account for 5.5% of the sample.

In total, roughly 710 healthy bone marrow donors made up the cohort. All cohort members were sampled while nominally healthy, although unrecorded immune exposures were likely present. The donor was CMV seropositive and was included in the group of 300 or so seropositive cohort members. A peripheral blood sample was collected from each donor, and TCR beta sequencing was performed on peripheral blood mononuclear cells. The Qiagen DNeasy Blood Extraction Kit was used to extract genomic DNA from the blood cell samples. Sequenced: PBMCs. This chain joins TRBV6-6 to TRBJ1-1; the D gene cannot be resolved reliably. The TCR sequence derives from a male donor in good health and CMV-seropositive. Read as DNA, the sequence is TGTGCCAGCAGTTACCAGTCAACGAACACTGAAGCTTTCTTT. This is translated as CASSYQSTNTEAFF.